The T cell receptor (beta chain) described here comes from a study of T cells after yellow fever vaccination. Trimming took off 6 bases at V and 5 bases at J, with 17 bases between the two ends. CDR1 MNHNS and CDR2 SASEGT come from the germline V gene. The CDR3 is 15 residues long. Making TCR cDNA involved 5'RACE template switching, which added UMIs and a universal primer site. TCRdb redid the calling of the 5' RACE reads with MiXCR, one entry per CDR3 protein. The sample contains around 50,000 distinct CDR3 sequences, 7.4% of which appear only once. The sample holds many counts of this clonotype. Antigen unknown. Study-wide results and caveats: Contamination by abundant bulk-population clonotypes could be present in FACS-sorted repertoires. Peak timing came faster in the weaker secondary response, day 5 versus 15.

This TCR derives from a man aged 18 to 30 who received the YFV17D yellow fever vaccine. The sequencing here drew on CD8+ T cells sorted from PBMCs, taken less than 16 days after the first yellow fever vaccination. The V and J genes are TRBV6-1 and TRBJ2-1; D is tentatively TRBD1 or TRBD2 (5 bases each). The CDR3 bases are TGTGCCAGCAGCCGTGGGGGTCCGGTGGACAATGAGCAGTTCTTC. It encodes CASSRGGPVDNEQFF.